The clone carrying this T cell receptor beta chain was picked up one time. Its target is unknown. Germline V gene data show CDR1 as MRHNA and CDR2 as SNTAGT. V lost 4 bases, J lost 4 bases, and 9 bases stayed unmatched. The CDR3 runs 16 residues. The sample is drawn from a study of shared clonotypes between healthy human individuals. Background on the study: The donor pool was made up of a couple of women and three men aged 18 to 49.

CD4+ cells underwent separation, giving CD45RA+ naive and CD45RA-negative memory subsets. General study findings and limits: Naive subsets generally had larger estimated richness than memory subsets.

This table comes from immunoSEQ multiplex PCR, and its TCRdb copy is limited to in-frame clones, with some not included. Here the sample spans roughly 1,500,000 clones, about 98.5% being singletons. Sequenced sample: naive CD4+ T cells sorted from blood. Subset described: CD45RA+ positively selected. The rearrangement joins TRBV6-4 to TRBJ2-1, with 8 bases identical to TRBD2. This TCR derives from a man younger than 45 in good health. This CDR3 is CASSGSGTSLYNEQFF. The CDR3 coding sequence is TGTGCCAGCAGTGGGTCCGGGACTAGTTTATACAATGAGCAGTTCTTC.